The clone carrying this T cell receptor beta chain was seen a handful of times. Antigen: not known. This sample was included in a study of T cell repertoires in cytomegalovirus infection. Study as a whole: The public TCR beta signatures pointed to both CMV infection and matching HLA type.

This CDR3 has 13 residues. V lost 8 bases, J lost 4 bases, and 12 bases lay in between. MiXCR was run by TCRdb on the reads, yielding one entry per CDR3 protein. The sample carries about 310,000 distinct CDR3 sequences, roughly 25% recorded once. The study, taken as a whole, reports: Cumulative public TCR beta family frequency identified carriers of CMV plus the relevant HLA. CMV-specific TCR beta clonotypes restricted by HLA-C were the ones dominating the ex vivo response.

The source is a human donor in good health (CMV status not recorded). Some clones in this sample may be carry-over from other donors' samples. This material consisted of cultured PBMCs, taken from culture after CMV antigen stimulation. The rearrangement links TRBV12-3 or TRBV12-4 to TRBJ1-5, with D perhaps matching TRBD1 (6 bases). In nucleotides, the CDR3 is TGTGCCAGCTGCGAGGGGGGGAATCAGCCCCAGCATTTT. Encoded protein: CASCEGGNQPQHF.